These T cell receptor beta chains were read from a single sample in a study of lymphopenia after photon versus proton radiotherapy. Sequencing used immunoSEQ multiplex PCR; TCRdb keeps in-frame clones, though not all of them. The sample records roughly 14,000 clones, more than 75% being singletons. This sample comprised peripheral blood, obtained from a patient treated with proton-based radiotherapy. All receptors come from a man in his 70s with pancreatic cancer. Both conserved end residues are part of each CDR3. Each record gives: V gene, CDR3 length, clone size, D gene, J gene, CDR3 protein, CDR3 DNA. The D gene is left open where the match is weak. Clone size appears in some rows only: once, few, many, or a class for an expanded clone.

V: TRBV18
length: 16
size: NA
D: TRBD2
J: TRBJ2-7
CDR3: CASSTNLGGSGHEQYF
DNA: TGTGCCAGCTCAACCAACCTGGGCGGGAGCGGCCACGAGCAGTACTTC

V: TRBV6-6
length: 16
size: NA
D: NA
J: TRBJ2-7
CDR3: CASSNPGQGRTYEQYF
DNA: TGTGCCAGCAGTAACCCCGGGCAGGGGCGAACCTACGAGCAGTACTTC

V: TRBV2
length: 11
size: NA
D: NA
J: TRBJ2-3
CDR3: CASIVTDTQYF
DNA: TGTGCCAGCATTGTCACAGATACGCAGTATTTT

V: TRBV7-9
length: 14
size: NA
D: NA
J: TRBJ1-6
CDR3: CASSFSQGHSPLHF
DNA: TGTGCCAGCAGCTTTAGCCAGGGGCATTCACCCCTCCACTTT

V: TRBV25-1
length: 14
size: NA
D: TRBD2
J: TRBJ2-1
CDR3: CASGLAGVPNEQFF
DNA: TGTGCCAGCGGACTAGCGGGGGTCCCTAATGAGCAGTTCTTC

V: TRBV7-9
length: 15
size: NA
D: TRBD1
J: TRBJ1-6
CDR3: CASRPTGTDNSPLHF
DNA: TGTGCCAGCAGGCCGACCGGGACAGACAATTCACCCCTCCACTTT

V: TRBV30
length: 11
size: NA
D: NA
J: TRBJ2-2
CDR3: CAWSVGGELFF
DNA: TGTGCCTGGAGTGTGGGTGGGGAGCTGTTTTTT

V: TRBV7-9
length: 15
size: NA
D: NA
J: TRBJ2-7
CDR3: CASSGGTGSSYEQYF
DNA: TGTGCCAGCAGCGGAGGGACCGGGAGCTCCTACGAGCAGTACTTC

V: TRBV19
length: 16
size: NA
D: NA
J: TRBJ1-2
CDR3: CASSIGRGNINYGYTF
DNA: TGTGCCAGTAGTATAGGGAGGGGAAATATAAACTATGGCTACACCTTC

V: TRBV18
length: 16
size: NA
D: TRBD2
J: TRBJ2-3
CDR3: CASSPTSGSPSDTQYF
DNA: TGTGCCAGCTCACCAACTAGCGGGAGTCCATCAGATACGCAGTATTTT

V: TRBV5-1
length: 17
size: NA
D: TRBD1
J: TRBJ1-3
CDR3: CASSLGGTDNSGNTIYF
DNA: TGCGCCAGCAGCTTGGGCGGGACAGACAACTCTGGAAACACCATATATTTT

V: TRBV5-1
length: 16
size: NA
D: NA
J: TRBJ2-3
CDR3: CASSSHREWGTDTQYF
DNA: TGCGCCAGCAGCTCTCACAGGGAGTGGGGCACAGATACGCAGTATTTT

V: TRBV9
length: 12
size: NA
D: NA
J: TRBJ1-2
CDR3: CASSLQAYGYTF
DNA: TGTGCCAGCAGCCTCCAGGCCTATGGCTACACCTTC

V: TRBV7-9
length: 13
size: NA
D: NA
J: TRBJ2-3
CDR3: CASSSRGPDTQYF
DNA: TGTGCCAGCAGCTCACGGGGGCCAGATACGCAGTATTTT

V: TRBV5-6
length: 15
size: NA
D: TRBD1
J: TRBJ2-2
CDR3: CASSPGTGFGGELFF
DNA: TGTGCCAGCAGCCCCGGGACAGGGTTTGGCGGGGAGCTGTTTTTT

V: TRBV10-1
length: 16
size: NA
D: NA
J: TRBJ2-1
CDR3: CASSPQGGGPHNEQFF
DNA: TGCGCCAGCAGTCCCCAAGGGGGAGGGCCCCACAATGAGCAGTTCTTC

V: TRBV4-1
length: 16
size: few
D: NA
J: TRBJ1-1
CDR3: CASRLLTQGKNTEAFF
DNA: TGCGCCAGCAGACTTCTTACCCAGGGGAAGAACACTGAAGCTTTCTTT

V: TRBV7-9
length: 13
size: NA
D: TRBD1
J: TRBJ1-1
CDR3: CASSIRQGTEAFF
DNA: TGTGCCAGCAGCATTCGACAGGGGACTGAAGCTTTCTTT

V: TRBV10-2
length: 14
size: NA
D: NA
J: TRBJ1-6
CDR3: CASKGEISNSPLHF
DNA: TGCGCCAGCAAGGGAGAAATAAGTAATTCACCCCTCCACTTT

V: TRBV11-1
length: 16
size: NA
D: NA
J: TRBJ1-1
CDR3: CASSYEEGWQNTEAFF
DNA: TGTGCCAGCAGCTATGAAGAGGGTTGGCAGAACACTGAAGCTTTCTTT

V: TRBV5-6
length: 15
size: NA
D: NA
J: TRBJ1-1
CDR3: CASSRRTAMNTEAFF
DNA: TGTGCCAGCAGCCGGAGGACAGCCATGAACACTGAAGCTTTCTTT

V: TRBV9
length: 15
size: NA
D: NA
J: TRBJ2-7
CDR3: CASTRGGSSSYEQYF
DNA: TGTGCCAGCACCCGTGGTGGATCCAGCTCCTACGAGCAGTACTTC